This TCR beta chain was profiled in a study of cytotoxic CD8 clonotypes in ibrutinib-treated CLL. The overall study: Patients: 11 to 12 relapsed/refractory, under 16 treatment-naive, 17 IGHV unmutated. Outcomes included around 25 partial and 2 complete responses; after median roughly 65 months, roughly 14 stayed remitted and about 12 progressed.

Germline V CDR1 and CDR2: MNHNS, SASEGT. This CDR3 has 13 amino acids. The V segment lost 6 bases and the J segment 7 bases; nucleotides outside the gene matches: 4. This clone was recorded only once. Clones were read by immunoSEQ multiplex PCR, and TCRdb kept only the in-frame ones, dropping some. The sample holds 160,000 or so clones, roughly four fifths seen once. Here the sequenced sample was PBMCs, taken after 12 months of ibrutinib treatment. This clonotype originated in a human donor with chronic lymphocytic leukemia. The rearrangement links TRBV6-1 to TRBJ1-3, with 9 nucleotides matching TRBD1. For the CDR3, the DNA is TGTGCCAGCAGCCGGGACAGGGCTAACACCATATATTTT. Residues: CASSRDRANTIYF.